This is a list of T cell receptor beta chains from one sample in a study of CD8 T cells in ankylosing spondylitis. TCRdb passed the 5' RACE reads through MiXCR, listing each CDR3 protein once. The sample shows 85,000 to 100,000 distinct CDR3 sequences, just under 9% of them seen only once. Specimen: blood, either unsorted or a sorted T cell fraction (not recorded which). These receptor sequences come from a male donor with ankylosing spondylitis or in good health (not recorded which). CDR3s include the opening cysteine and the closing phenylalanine or tryptophan. D genes are given only for firm matches. The size entry is marked missing in some rows and otherwise reads once, few, many or a size class.

many	TRBD2	TRBJ2-1	TRBV11-2	TGTGCCAGCAGCCCGCAGGGTGTTAGCGGGGTTTCCTACAATGAGCAGTTCTTC	CASSPQGVSGVSYNEQFF
many	TRBD1	TRBJ1-1	TRBV7-8	TGTGCCAGCAGCTTTAGGGCTAAAGTGGGACAGTCTGGTCCTGAAGCTTTCTTT	CASSFRAKVGQSGPEAFF
many	NA	TRBJ2-1	TRBV6-1	TGTGCCAGCAGTGATGCAGCCTCCTACAATGAGCAGTTCTTC	CASSDAASYNEQFF
many	TRBD2	TRBJ2-3	TRBV12-3/TRBV12-4	TGTGCCAGCAGGGGACTCGCAGCGGGGGGCACAGATACGCAGTATTTT	CASRGLAAGGTDTQYF
NA	TRBD2	TRBJ2-1	TRBV30	TGTGCCTGGAGTAGCGGGGGCGATGAGCAGTTCTTC	CAWSSGGDEQFF
NA	NA	TRBJ2-1	TRBV15	TGTGCCACCAGGCTAGGGGGCGCGGGAAATGAGCAGTTCTTC	CATRLGGAGNEQFF
many	TRBD1	TRBJ2-7	TRBV6-6	TGTGCCAGCAGCCAAGGACAGGGTACAGCCTACGAGCAGTACTTC	CASSQGQGTAYEQYF
NA	NA	TRBJ2-7	TRBV7-9	TGTGCCAGCAGCTTAGATTGGCGCGACGAGCAGTACTTC	CASSLDWRDEQYF
many	NA	TRBJ1-1	TRBV20-1	TGCAGTGCTAGAAGGGGGGCGCTGGGGATGAACACTGAAGCTTTCTTT	CSARRGALGMNTEAFF
many	NA	TRBJ1-5	TRBV20-1	TGCAGTGCTAGTTTCTCAGGTAACCAGCCCCAGCATTTT	CSASFSGNQPQHF
many	NA	TRBJ2-3	TRBV6-1	TGTGCCAGCAGGCGCAACAGGGATCGCACAGATACGCAGTATTTT	CASRRNRDRTDTQYF
many	NA	TRBJ2-3	TRBV4-1	TGCGCCAGCAGCGATGGAGCCAGTGGGGATACGCAGTATTTT	CASSDGASGDTQYF
many	TRBD1	TRBJ2-3	TRBV20-1	TGCAGTGCTAGAAAGGGGGCCAGAGGCACGACAGATACGCAGTATTTT	CSARKGARGTTDTQYF
many	NA	TRBJ2-1	TRBV2	TGTGCCAGCAGTGAAGAGGTCAGGCCTCACAATGAGCAGTTCTTC	CASSEEVRPHNEQFF
many	NA	TRBJ2-1	TRBV24-1	TGTGCCACCAGTGGATTGGGGGGGGGCCTGAATGAGCAGTTCTTC	CATSGLGGGLNEQFF
few	NA	TRBJ2-5	TRBV7-6	TGTGCCAGCAGCTTCGAACAAGAGACCCAGTACTTC	CASSFEQETQYF
few	NA	TRBJ2-7	TRBV27	TGTGCCAGCGGACACCTTCTCTCCTACGAGCAGTACTTC	CASGHLLSYEQYF
many	NA	TRBJ2-3	TRBV6-5	TGTGCCAGCAGTTACTCGACAGCGACCCTTCCAGATACGCAGTATTTT	CASSYSTATLPDTQYF
NA	NA	TRBJ2-3	TRBV18	TGTGCCAGCTCACCCCTGGCGTCTAGCACAGATACGCAGTATTTT	CASSPLASSTDTQYF
many	NA	TRBJ2-7	TRBV29-1	TGCAGCGTTGAATTAGGACAGAACTCCTACGAGCAGTACTTC	CSVELGQNSYEQYF